This TCR beta chain was recovered during a study of quantifying T cell responses using KT2 cells. At the level of the study: TCR alpha and beta constant-region primers primed reverse transcription of RNA.

There are a few counts of this clonotype. As yet, its antigen is unknown. Study-wide points: At about one KT2 cell per 100,000 PBMC, KT2 sequences were still detected. Very high KT2 spike-in numbers caused saturation in KT2 sequence detection.

V dropped 10 bases and J dropped 4; count of bases not matched to a gene: 13. Per the germline V gene, CDR1 is SNHLY and CDR2 is FYNNEI. The length of the CDR3 is 15 residues. A single-stranded UMI oligo with SP2 sequence was ligated to cDNA 3' ends. First-round PCR used approximately 4 cycles and beta primers RC1.1 and RC1.2 covering TRBC1 and TRBC2. Each CDR3 protein gets one entry after TCRdb re-called the UMI-ligation and nested PCR reads with MiXCR. The data hold tens of thousands of distinct CDR3 sequences, with around 10% observed a single time. The chain combines TRBV2 with TRBJ2-3; 8 nucleotides match TRBD2. The sequenced material came from PBMCs spiked with cells of the T cell clone KT2. The TCR comes from a human donor. The chain's CDR3 is CAIGRGTRNSDTQYF. As DNA, the CDR3 is TGTGCCATCGGCCGTGGGACTAGGAACTCAGATACGCAGTATTTT.